This TCR beta chain emerged from a study of shared clonotypes between healthy human individuals. Study observations and caveats: Rarefaction curves obtained for sorted subsets showed sequencing incomplete despite large depth.

This table comes from immunoSEQ multiplex PCR, and its TCRdb copy is limited to in-frame clones, with some not included. The sample lists around 1.5 million clones; roughly 98% were seen once. V lost 4 bases to trimming and J lost 9 bases; unmatched junction nucleotides: 15. CDR1 is SGHKS and CDR2 is YYEKEE in the germline V gene (reference sequence). The CDR3 spans 16 residues. Donors had no recently reported acute infections or vaccinations and were HIV-negative. As to this clone: The antigen is undetermined.

V is TRBV5-5 and J is TRBJ1-5; TRBD1 aligns across 8 bases. The specimen was naive CD4+ T cells sorted from blood. The subset denotes: CD45RA+ positively selected. This receptor was identified in a man between 25 and 39 years old in good health. CDR3 protein: CASSPSGQGPRWPQHF. Written as DNA, the CDR3 is TGTGCCAGCAGCCCCAGCGGACAGGGCCCGCGATGGCCCCAGCATTTT. Full variable domain (missing parts from reference TRBV5-5 and TRBJ1-5): DAGVTQSPTHLIKTRGQQVTLRCSPISGHKSVSWYQQVLGQGPQFIFQYYEKEERGRGNFPDRFSARQFPNYSSELNVNALLLGDSALYLCASSPSGQGPRWPQHFGDGTRLSIL.